Listed below are T cell receptor beta chains from one sample, sequenced in a study of blood T cell repertoires in COVID-19. TCRdb's table, derived via immunoSEQ multiplex PCR, lists solely in-frame clones and lacks some. In the table there are under 400,000 clones, around nine tenths of which are singletons. Sequenced material: peripheral blood. Receptors originate from a woman aged 60-75 years with COVID-19, enrolled during active disease. Both conserved end residues are part of each CDR3. D genes are given only for firm matches. Expanded clones are given a class, and other clones once, few, many or no size at all.

j_call,d_call,v_call,clone_size,cdr3_aa,cdr3_nt
TRBJ1-2,TRBD1,TRBV15,-,CATSRRGGQGGNYGYTF,TGTGCCACCAGCCGAAGAGGAGGACAGGGGGGAAACTATGGCTACACCTTC
TRBJ1-2,-,TRBV5-1,-,CASSREVSYGYTF,TGCGCCAGCAGCCGTGAGGTGAGCTATGGCTACACCTTC
TRBJ2-7,-,TRBV4-1,-,CASSQTGDTAFSYEQYF,TGCGCCAGCAGCCAGACTGGGGACACCGCGTTTTCCTACGAGCAGTACTTC
TRBJ1-2,TRBD1,TRBV29-1,-,CSVATGTGGARGYTF,TGCAGCGTCGCCACCGGGACAGGGGGCGCCCGGGGCTACACCTTC
TRBJ1-2,-,TRBV6-5,-,CATHGGLDYTF,TGTGCCACCCACGGGGGTCTTGACTACACCTTC
TRBJ1-1,-,TRBV11-2,-,CASSLRGIGAFF,TGTGCCAGCAGCTTAAGGGGCATAGGGGCTTTCTTT
TRBJ2-7,TRBD1,TRBV19,-,CASSRRQGFYEQYF,TGTGCCAGTAGTAGACGACAGGGCTTCTACGAGCAGTACTTC
TRBJ1-4,-,TRBV6-5,-,CASNSGQGYEKLFF,TGTGCCAGCAACTCCGGGCAGGGATACGAAAAACTGTTTTTT
TRBJ1-5,-,TRBV12-3/TRBV12-4,-,CASSWGGQQPQHF,TGTGCCAGCAGCTGGGGGGGCCAACAGCCCCAGCATTTT
TRBJ1-6,-,TRBV18,-,CASSPGRGGNSPLHF,TGTGCCAGCTCACCAGGACGGGGAGGTAATTCACCCCTCCACTTT
TRBJ2-1,-,TRBV3-1/TRBV3-2,-,CASSPGLEQSEQFF,TGTGCCAGCAGCCCTGGACTGGAACAGAGTGAGCAGTTCTTC
TRBJ2-7,TRBD1,TRBV7-3,-,CASSPTGTVPIGEQYF,TGTGCCAGCAGCCCGACCGGGACAGTGCCGATTGGGGAGCAGTACTTC
TRBJ1-2,-,TRBV3-1/TRBV3-2,-,CASSYTGLGGYTF,TGTGCCAGCAGCTATACAGGGTTAGGTGGCTACACCTTC
TRBJ1-5,-,TRBV18,-,CASSLTGAGQPQHF,TGTGCCAGCTCACTAACGGGAGCCGGTCAGCCCCAGCATTTT
TRBJ1-2,-,TRBV5-1,-,CASSLGGSPNYGYTF,TGCGCCAGCAGCTTGGGGGGCAGCCCTAACTATGGCTACACCTTC
TRBJ1-1,TRBD1,TRBV7-3,few,CASSLTGTGTNTEAFF,TGTGCCAGCAGCTTAACCGGGACAGGGACGAACACTGAAGCTTTCTTT
TRBJ2-7,-,TRBV28,-,CASSSPSPSGHVGYEQYF,TGTGCCAGCAGTTCCCCCTCCCCCAGTGGACATGTTGGCTACGAGCAGTACTTC
TRBJ2-2,-,TRBV5-1,-,CASSSFFAGPNTGELFF,TGCGCCAGCAGCTCGTTTTTTGCGGGGCCGAACACCGGGGAGCTGTTTTTT
TRBJ1-1,-,TRBV7-9,-,CASSLATVNTEAFF,TGTGCCAGCAGCTTAGCGACAGTTAACACTGAAGCTTTCTTT
TRBJ2-5,TRBD2,TRBV27,-,CASRSITGLAGQIYQETQYF,TGTGCCAGCAGATCCATCACGGGACTAGCGGGGCAAATTTACCAAGAGACCCAGTACTTC
TRBJ2-1,TRBD2,TRBV4-1,once,CASSQEELAGGGNEQFF,TGCGCCAGCAGCCAAGAAGAGTTAGCGGGGGGAGGTAATGAGCAGTTCTTC
TRBJ1-2,TRBD1,TRBV18,-,CASSPSGRGLGYTF,TGTGCCAGCTCACCGAGTGGAAGGGGGCTCGGCTACACCTTC
TRBJ2-7,TRBD2,TRBV10-2,-,CASSRPTSGGAPSTSYEQYF,TGCGCCAGCAGCAGGCCTACTAGCGGGGGGGCCCCATCAACTTCCTACGAGCAGTACTTC
TRBJ1-2,-,TRBV10-3,-,CAISGPLGQSNYGYTF,TGTGCCATCAGTGGGCCCCTCGGACAGTCTAACTATGGCTACACCTTC
TRBJ2-1,-,TRBV11-2,-,CASSKAGNEQFF,TGTGCCAGCAGCAAAGCCGGCAATGAGCAGTTCTTC
TRBJ1-5,TRBD1,TRBV6-6,-,CASSFTGADNQPQHF,TGTGCCAGCAGCTTCACAGGGGCCGACAATCAGCCCCAGCATTTT
TRBJ2-7,-,TRBV2,-,CASSEFKGGAGYEQYF,TGTGCCAGCAGTGAATTTAAGGGGGGGGCCGGGTACGAGCAGTACTTC
TRBJ2-7,-,TRBV6-5,-,CASSRTYNYEQYF,TGTGCCAGCAGCCGGACATACAACTACGAGCAGTACTTC
TRBJ1-5,TRBD1,TRBV6-5,-,CASSGTGVGQPQHF,TGTGCCAGCTCCGGGACAGGGGTTGGTCAGCCCCAGCATTTT
TRBJ2-2,-,TRBV15,-,CATSRVNTGELFF,TGTGCCACCAGCAGAGTTAATACCGGGGAGCTGTTTTTT
TRBJ2-5,TRBD2,TRBV5-1,-,CASSVSGDGETQYF,TGCGCCAGCAGTGTGAGCGGGGATGGAGAGACCCAGTACTTC
TRBJ1-5,TRBD1,TRBV19,-,CASSLRDRGGGNQPQHF,TGTGCCAGTAGTCTCCGGGACAGGGGCGGTGGCAATCAGCCCCAGCATTTT
TRBJ2-1,-,TRBV19,few,CASSGNLGGEQFF,TGTGCCAGTAGTGGAAACCTAGGGGGTGAGCAGTTCTTC
TRBJ1-3,-,TRBV21-1,-,CASSKVWRGRTSGNTIYF,TGTGCCAGCAGCAAAGTTTGGAGGGGGCGGACCTCTGGAAACACCATATATTTT